The 9 T cell receptor beta chains below come from one sample, sequenced in a study of T cells in Graves' hyperthyroidism and ophthalmopathy. Using RNA transcripts as the source, TCR beta CDR3 regions were amplified. HTBI primers were the set used in a first-round RT-PCR of the TCR CDR3. Via MiXCR, TCRdb re-called the multiplex PCR reads, giving one row per CDR3 protein. The sample shows about 760,000 distinct CDR3 sequences, over 35% of them seen only once. The sequenced material came from blood. The receptors originated from a woman aged 40 to 49 with Graves' hyperthyroidism.

About this clonotype: A much larger clone lies a single base off, so this may be a read error. The CDR3 does not close with the conserved phenylalanine or tryptophan, likely indicating a read error. The chain employs TRBV12-3 or TRBV12-4 and TRBJ1-2; the D gene is possibly TRBD1 (5 bases). The CDR3 loop spans 12 amino acids. V lost 6 bases and J 6 bases, leaving 11 bases between the germline ends. The CDR3 loop reads CASSGTAHGYTS. CDR3 DNA: TGTGCCAGCAGCGGGACTGCACATGGCTACACCTCC.

This chain connects TRBV11-2 to TRBJ1-1; D not resolved. The V gene lost 0 bases and the J gene lost 8 bases, with 13 bases spanning the gap. Per germline, CDR1 SGHAT and CDR2 FQNNGV. This CDR3 has 14 amino acids. The CDR3 bases are TGTGCCAGCAGCTTAGATTTGAGGCTGATCGAAGCTTTCTTT. It translates to CASSLDLRLIEAFF.

Remarks on this clonotype: A clone one base away is much larger, so this may be a read error. J is TRBJ2-7 and V is TRBV7-2; TRBD2 aligns across 7 bases. The CDR3 runs to 13 residues. CDR1 is SGHTA, CDR2 FQGNSA, per germline. CDR3 in amino acids: CPSSLELGGEQYF. CDR3 DNA sequence: TGTCCCAGCAGCTTAGAGCTGGGGGGGGAGCAGTACTTC.

The chain couples TRBV5-1 to TRBJ1-1; D is unresolved. Per germline, CDR1 SGHRS and CDR2 YFSETQ. The V and J ends lost 0 bases and 1 base respectively, with 7 bases between them. The CDR3 is made up of 14 amino acids. The CDR3 sequence is CASSLGLGNTEAFF. The CDR3 DNA is TGCGCCAGCAGCTTGGGCCTGGGGAACACTGAAGCTTTCTTT.

This clonotype was counted ten times or more. This chain joins TRBV5-1 and TRBJ1-2; 8 nucleotides match TRBD1. The CDR3 is 14 amino acids. After removal of 0 bases from V and 6 bases from J, the junction contained 4 bases not matched to a gene. Germline assignment: CDR1 SGHRS and CDR2 YFSETQ. CDR3 residues: CASSLALTGDGYTF. The CDR3 bases are TGCGCCAGCAGCTTGGCACTGACAGGGGATGGCTACACCTTC.

This sequence joins TRBV5-1 and TRBJ2-7; 10 nucleotides align to TRBD2. Germline V gives CDR1 SGHRS, CDR2 YFSETQ. This CDR3 spans 17 amino acids. V lost 4 bases to trimming and J lost 1 base; unmatched junction nucleotides: 11. The CDR3 nucleotides are TGCGCCAGCAGCCAAGGGTCCGGACTAGCGGATTCCTACGAGCAGTACTTC. This gives the protein CASSQGSGLADSYEQYF.

This clonotype was seen many times. This chain joins TRBV25-1 and TRBJ2-7, with unresolved D. CDR1 MGHDK and CDR2 SYGVNS come from the germline V gene. V was pared by 2 bases and J by 4 bases, with 6 bases between. The CDR3 runs 12 residues. The CDR3 DNA reads as TGTGCCAGCAGTGAAATGGGGTACGAGCAGTACTTC. Amino acids: CASSEMGYEQYF.

This clonotype was observed many times. Its ends do not fully match the called genes, so a read error is possible. Here the CDR3 reads CASSDMGQGNAEAFF. The DNA for the CDR3 is TGCGCCAGCAGTGATATGGGACAGGGGAACGCTGAAGCTTTCTTT. The J gene is TRBJ1-1, the V gene TRBV10-2; TRBD1 matches at 10 bases. The germline CDR1 and CDR2 sequences are WSHSY and SAAADI. CDR3 length equals 15 residues.

The rearrangement joins TRBV7-2 to TRBJ2-3; D is perhaps TRBD2 (6 bases). V lost 3 bases, J lost 5 bases, and 12 bases lay in between. The CDR3 consists of 14 residues. Germline V CDR1 and CDR2: SGHTA, FQGNSA. The CDR3 region is CASSFSPGGDTQYF. DNA of the CDR3: TGTGCCAGCAGCTTCTCCCCCGGGGGAGATACGCAGTATTTT.